This is a list of T cell receptor beta chains from one sample in a study of blood T cell repertoires in COVID-19. Generated by immunoSEQ multiplex PCR, the TCRdb table keeps only in-frame clones and is missing some. The top ten clones hold roughly 18% of a sample with approximately 92,000 clones, 82% of them seen once. The specimen sequenced was peripheral blood. The receptors stem from a man of 80 years or more with acute or convalescent COVID-19. CDR3s include the opening cysteine and the closing phenylalanine or tryptophan. A D gene is named only where the DNA matches it firmly. Expanded clones get a size class; other rows say once, few or many, or leave the size out.

cdr3_length: 15
d_call: .
clone_size: .
j_call: TRBJ1-3
v_call: TRBV6-5
cdr3_aa: CASRPTGLSGNTIYF
cdr3_nt: TGTGCCAGCAGACCTACAGGGCTTTCTGGAAACACCATATATTTT

cdr3_length: 14
d_call: .
clone_size: .
j_call: TRBJ2-2
v_call: TRBV29-1
cdr3_aa: CSVLGQGIIGELFF
cdr3_nt: TGCAGCGTTCTTGGTCAGGGGATTATAGGGGAGCTGTTTTTT

cdr3_length: 14
d_call: .
clone_size: .
j_call: TRBJ1-5
v_call: TRBV6-6
cdr3_aa: CASSYPGEKQPQHF
cdr3_nt: TGTGCCAGCAGTTACCCAGGGGAGAAACAGCCCCAGCATTTT

cdr3_length: 15
d_call: TRBD2
clone_size: many
j_call: TRBJ2-7
v_call: TRBV7-2
cdr3_aa: CASSRVSGNRGEQYF
cdr3_nt: TGTGCCAGCAGCAGAGTTAGCGGGAATCGGGGCGAGCAGTACTTC

cdr3_length: 15
d_call: .
clone_size: .
j_call: TRBJ1-4
v_call: TRBV24-1
cdr3_aa: CATSDPRVADEKLFF
cdr3_nt: TGTGCCACCAGTGATCCCAGGGTTGCGGATGAAAAACTGTTTTTT

cdr3_length: 15
d_call: TRBD2
clone_size: .
j_call: TRBJ2-3
v_call: TRBV15
cdr3_aa: CATSVAGAHTDTQYF
cdr3_nt: TGTGCCACCAGTGTAGCGGGGGCTCACACAGATACGCAGTATTTT

cdr3_length: 13
d_call: .
clone_size: .
j_call: TRBJ2-5
v_call: TRBV12-3/TRBV12-4
cdr3_aa: CASSLRVQETQYF
cdr3_nt: TGTGCCAGCAGTTTACGGGTCCAAGAGACCCAGTACTTC

cdr3_length: 15
d_call: .
clone_size: few
j_call: TRBJ1-4
v_call: TRBV7-9
cdr3_aa: CASSLIGQSNEKLFF
cdr3_nt: TGTGCCAGCAGCTTAATTGGACAGAGTAATGAAAAACTGTTTTTT

cdr3_length: 14
d_call: .
clone_size: .
j_call: TRBJ2-5
v_call: TRBV27
cdr3_aa: CASSFLRQKETQYF
cdr3_nt: TGTGCCAGCAGTTTCCTCCGACAGAAAGAGACCCAGTACTTC

cdr3_length: 17
d_call: TRBD2
clone_size: once
j_call: TRBJ2-1
v_call: TRBV7-2
cdr3_aa: CASSYRPGLAGQNEQFF
cdr3_nt: TGTGCCAGCAGCTACAGACCGGGACTAGCGGGCCAAAATGAGCAGTTCTTC

cdr3_length: 18
d_call: TRBD2
clone_size: .
j_call: TRBJ2-7
v_call: TRBV18
cdr3_aa: CASSPVGPGLAETYEQYF
cdr3_nt: TGTGCCAGCTCACCAGTGGGACCGGGGCTAGCGGAGACCTACGAGCAGTACTTC

cdr3_length: 17
d_call: .
clone_size: .
j_call: TRBJ2-5
v_call: TRBV11-2
cdr3_aa: CASSLEGRWGRGETQYF
cdr3_nt: TGTGCCAGCAGCTTAGAGGGACGGTGGGGGCGTGGAGAGACCCAGTACTTC